One and the same sample provided the 24 T cell receptor beta chains below, sequenced in a study of T cell changes during pregnancy in multiple sclerosis. Sequenced by immunoSEQ multiplex PCR; TCRdb stores in-frame clones only, minus some. The table lists roughly 40,000 clones, roughly 90% of them singletons. The sample in question was CD8+ T cells from peripheral blood mononuclear cells, obtained in the first trimester of pregnancy. These receptors all come from a female donor with multiple sclerosis, enrolled in a pregnancy study.

The V call is TRBV2, the J call TRBJ1-6; 8 bases map to TRBD1. J was trimmed by 7 bases and V by 0 bases; bases with no gene match: 5. The CDR3 contains 16 residues. The germline V gene encodes CDR1 SNHLY and CDR2 FYNNEI. The chain's CDR3 is CASSEARTGGNSPLHF. The CDR3 DNA reads as TGTGCCAGCAGTGAAGCGCGTACAGGGGGGAATTCACCCCTCCACTTT.

In its sample, this clone was seen a few times. The V gene is TRBV5-5, the J gene TRBJ1-2, with unresolved D. V dropped 4 bases and J dropped 4 bases, with 17 bases sitting between them. The germline V gene has CDR1 SGHKS and CDR2 YYEKEE (reference sequence). The CDR3 sequence is 15 residues long. Here the CDR3 DNA reads TGTGCCAGCAGCATTGATCCGGGGTACGGCTATGGCTACACCTTC. The encoded protein is CASSIDPGYGYGYTF.

The chain employs TRBV6-1 and TRBJ2-4, with D perhaps TRBD1 (6 bases). Deletions cut 2 bases from V and 2 bases from J, with 13 bases between. This CDR3 is built from 16 residues. Germline CDR1 is MNHNS and CDR2 is SASEGT. The CDR3 sequence is CASSEWDKISKNIQYF. The CDR3 bases are TGTGCCAGCAGTGAATGGGACAAGATATCCAAAAACATTCAGTACTTC.

The CDR3 protein is CASSGDWTGGGGRSYEQYF. The CDR3 DNA reads TGTGCCAGCAGCGGCGATTGGACAGGGGGCGGGGGACGCTCCTACGAGCAGTACTTC. The gene calls are TRBV21-1 and TRBJ2-7; TRBD1 is taken as the D call from the table, unchecked against the DNA. TRBV21-1 constitutes a pseudogene. CDR3 size: 19 residues.

The chain has TRBV29-1 and TRBJ2-7, with 10 bases fitting TRBD1. Trimming at V came to 7 bases and at J to 6 bases, leaving 6 bases not matched to a gene. Germline V gene lookup returns CDR1 SQVTM and CDR2 ANQGSEA. The CDR3 has 12 amino acids. The CDR3 protein is CSAGQGESEQYF. The DNA for the CDR3 is TGCAGCGCAGGACAGGGGGAGAGCGAGCAGTACTTC.

The V gene is TRBV4-1, the J gene TRBJ2-3; TRBD2 matches 8 bases. V lost 4 bases and J lost 1; bases outside the gene matches: 13. CDR1 is MGHRA and CDR2 is YSYEKL in the germline V gene. This CDR3 has 18 amino acids. CDR3 nucleotide sequence: TGCGCCAGCAGCCCTTGGACTAGCCAATCTGCCGGCACAGATACGCAGTATTTT. Translating gives CASSPWTSQSAGTDTQYF.

The genes are TRBV7-9 and TRBJ1-2, with TRBD1 identical over 7 bases. Germline CDR1 SEHNR, CDR2 FQNEAQ (reference sequence). The CDR3 is 14 residues long. The V gene end was trimmed by 1 base and the J gene end by 5 bases; junction bases not matched to a gene: 4. The CDR3, as DNA: TGTGCCAGCAGCTTAGAAGGGACAGTTTATGGCTACACCTTC. Its protein product is CASSLEGTVYGYTF.

This clone was detected once. V is TRBV4-2 and J is TRBJ1-2, with TRBD1 identical over 10 bases. The ends lost 1 base at V and 2 bases at J; junction bases unmatched: 7. Germline V lookup: CDR1 LGHNA, CDR2 YNFKEQ. CDR3 length: 17 residues. Written as DNA, the CDR3 is TGTGCCAGCAGCCAAGTGTCTGGACAGGGGGACAACTATGGCTACACCTTC. This sequence encodes CASSQVSGQGDNYGYTF.

This clone was seen once. The chain combines TRBV6-5 with TRBJ2-1, with 10 bases identical to TRBD2. Germline CDR1 and CDR2: MNHEY and SVGAGI. Trimming removed 8 bases from V and 7 bases from J; junction bases left unmatched: 5. There are 13 residues in the CDR3. The CDR3 coding sequence is TGTGCCAGCGCTCCTAGCGGGGGAAATGAGCAGTTCTTC. This gives the protein CASAPSGGNEQFF.

The chain uses TRBV11-2 and TRBJ2-3; no clear D gene. Germline-derived CDR1 and CDR2 are SGHAT and FQNNGV. V gave up 1 base and J gave up 2 bases, with 10 bases separating them. The CDR3 extends over 15 amino acids. CDR3 DNA sequence: TGTGCCAGCAGCTTAGCTTCCGGAGACACAGATACGCAGTATTTT. Amino acids: CASSLASGDTDTQYF.

CDR3 amino acids: CASSDSGAVGQPQHF. CDR3 DNA sequence: TGTGCCAGCAGTGATTCAGGGGCGGTGGGTCAGCCCCAGCATTTT. V is TRBV2 and J is TRBJ1-5; D perhaps matches TRBD1 (6 bases). Germline V CDR1 and CDR2: SNHLY, FYNNEI. V dropped 3 bases and J dropped 6 bases, with 15 bases sitting between them. This CDR3 comprises 15 residues.

This clone came up once. This sequence joins TRBV7-8 and TRBJ2-5; TRBD1 agrees at 9 bases. There are 14 residues in the CDR3. Germline V gene data show CDR1 as SGHVS and CDR2 as FQNEAQ. After removal of 2 bases from V and 3 bases from J, the junction contained 1 base not matched to a gene. CDR3 DNA: TGTGCCAGCAGCTTATGGACAGGGGAAGAGACCCAGTACTTC. Protein sequence: CASSLWTGEETQYF.

The V call is TRBV2, the J call TRBJ2-1; 7 bases match TRBD1. The CDR3 runs 12 residues. Germline CDR1 SNHLY, CDR2 FYNNEI. Germline trimming cut 7 bases from V and 12 bases from J; bases unmatched to any gene: 9. The CDR3 loop reads CASKGATGLQFF. The CDR3 coding sequence is TGTGCCAGCAAGGGGGCGACAGGTCTGCAGTTCTTC.

This chain links TRBV27 with TRBJ2-2; 8 positions match TRBD2. Germline assignment: CDR1 MNHEY and CDR2 SMNVEV (reference sequence). The CDR3 runs 17 residues. V gave up 7 bases and J gave up 6 bases; unmatched junction bases: 16. As DNA, the CDR3 is TGTGCCAGCACCCTCTCAACCGGGAGGGCGGGCGCCGGGGAGCTGTTTTTT. Amino acids: CASTLSTGRAGAGELFF.

The genes are TRBV7-2 and TRBJ2-3; a possible D gene is TRBD2 (5 bases). The ends were cut back, 5 bases at V and 2 bases at J, with 14 bases in the middle. CDR1 and CDR2 (germline): SGHTA, FQGNSA. This CDR3 comprises 15 residues. The CDR3 sequence is CASSTTNPFTDTQYF. As DNA, the CDR3 is TGTGCCAGCAGCACGACTAACCCCTTCACAGATACGCAGTATTTT.

The rearrangement uses TRBV29-1 and TRBJ1-5, with D perhaps matching TRBD1 (6 bases). From germline, CDR1 is SQVTM and CDR2 ANQGSEA. Trimming pared 4 bases from V and 1 base from J, leaving 8 bases between. The CDR3 has 13 residues. CDR3 loop: CSVGRGSNQPQHF. The CDR3 DNA is TGCAGCGTTGGTAGGGGGAGCAATCAGCCCCAGCATTTT.

The chain has TRBV4-1 and TRBJ1-2; D possibly corresponds to TRBD1 (6 bases). Trimming cost V 0 bases and J 0 bases, with 11 bases left between them. Germline CDR1 and CDR2: MGHRA and YSYEKL. This CDR3 is built from 16 residues. Here the CDR3 reads CASSQDGRTANYGYTF. DNA of the CDR3: TGCGCCAGCAGCCAAGATGGCAGGACAGCTAACTATGGCTACACCTTC.

The chain carries TRBV27 and TRBJ1-1, with 7 bases matching TRBD1. The CDR3 spans 15 residues. V lost 6 bases to trimming and J lost 4 bases; unmatched junction nucleotides: 11. Germline assignment: CDR1 MNHEY and CDR2 SMNVEV (reference sequence). CDR3 nucleotides: TGTGCCAGCAGAGAAATGGACAGGCAACGCACTGAAGCTTTCTTT. Its protein is CASREMDRQRTEAFF.

This clone was detected only once. The V gene is TRBV6-6, the J gene TRBJ1-5, with D unresolved. Looked up from germline, CDR1 is MNHNY and CDR2 is SVGAGI (reference sequence). The CDR3 is 16 residues long. Deletions cut 0 bases from V and 5 bases from J, with 14 bases between. CDR3 region: CASSYSSPSGHQPQHF. The CDR3 bases are TGTGCCAGCAGTTACTCGAGTCCCTCAGGTCATCAGCCCCAGCATTTT.

The V gene is TRBV9, the J gene TRBJ2-7; 9 bases fit TRBD1. The CDR3 length is 15 residues. CDR1 SGDLS and CDR2 YYNGEE come from the germline V gene. V shed 3 bases and J 1 base; nucleotides not matched to a gene: 5. CDR3 protein: CASSEGTGSSYEQYF. The DNA for the CDR3 is TGTGCCAGCAGCGAGGGGACAGGGAGTTCCTACGAGCAGTACTTC.

The chain joins TRBV4-1 to TRBJ1-1; D might be TRBD1 (5 bases). This CDR3 region has 13 residues. The V gene lost 1 base and the J gene lost 5 bases, with 8 bases spanning the gap. CDR1 and CDR2 (germline): MGHRA, YSYEKL. The DNA of the CDR3 is TGCGCCAGCAGCCAAGCCCAGGGTACTGAAGCTTTCTTT. The encoded protein is CASSQAQGTEAFF.

The chain has TRBV10-1 and TRBJ2-7; D is perhaps TRBD2 (5 bases). Per germline, CDR1 WNHNN and CDR2 SYGVQD (reference sequence). The CDR3 consists of 14 residues. V lost 6 bases to trimming and J lost 5 bases, with 17 bases between them. This chain's CDR3 is CASSASPGEDEQYF. As DNA, the CDR3 is TGCGCCAGCAGCGCCAGCCCCGGGGAAGACGAGCAGTACTTC.

This chain connects TRBV4-2 to TRBJ2-1; 9 nucleotides align to TRBD1. Germline loops: CDR1 LGHNA, CDR2 YNFKEQ. Trimming removed 0 bases from V and 6 bases from J; junction bases left unmatched: 6. CDR3 length: 16 residues. CDR3 sequence (DNA): TGTGCCAGCAGCCAAGATTCCGGACAGGGGTTCAATGAGCAGTTCTTC. It is translated as CASSQDSGQGFNEQFF.

This chain joins TRBV9 and TRBJ1-1; no clear D. The length of the CDR3 is 13 residues. With 0 bases removed from V and 3 bases from J, the gap between germline ends came to 6 bases. The germline gives CDR1 SGDLS, CDR2 YYNGEE. Written as DNA, the CDR3 is TGTGCCAGCAGCGTAGGGCAGTACACTGAAGCTTTCTTT. Its translation is CASSVGQYTEAFF.